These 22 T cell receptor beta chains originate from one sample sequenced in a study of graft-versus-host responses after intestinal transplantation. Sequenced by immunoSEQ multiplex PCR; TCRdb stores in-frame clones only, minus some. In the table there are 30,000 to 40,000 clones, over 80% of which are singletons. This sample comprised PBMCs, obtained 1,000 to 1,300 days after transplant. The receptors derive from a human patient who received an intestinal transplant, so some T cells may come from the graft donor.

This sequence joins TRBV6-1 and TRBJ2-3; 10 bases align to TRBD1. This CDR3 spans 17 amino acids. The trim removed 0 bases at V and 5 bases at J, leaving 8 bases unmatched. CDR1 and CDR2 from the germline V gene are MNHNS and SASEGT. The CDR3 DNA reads TGTGCCAGCAGTGAAGCGCTGGGGGACAGGGGAGAAGATACGCAGTATTTT. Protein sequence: CASSEALGDRGEDTQYF.

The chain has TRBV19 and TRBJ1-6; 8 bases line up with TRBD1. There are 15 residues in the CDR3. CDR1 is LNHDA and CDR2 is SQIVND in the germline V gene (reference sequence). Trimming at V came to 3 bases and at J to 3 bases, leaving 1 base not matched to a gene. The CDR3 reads CASSIGQGYNSPLHF. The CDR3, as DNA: TGTGCCAGTAGTATTGGACAGGGCTATAATTCACCCCTCCACTTT.

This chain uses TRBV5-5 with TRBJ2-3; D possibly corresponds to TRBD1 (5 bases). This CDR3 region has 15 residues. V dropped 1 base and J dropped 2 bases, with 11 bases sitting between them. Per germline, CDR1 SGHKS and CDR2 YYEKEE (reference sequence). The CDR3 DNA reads TGTGCCAGCAGCTTGTTCAGGGCCCCCACAGATACGCAGTATTTT. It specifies CASSLFRAPTDTQYF.

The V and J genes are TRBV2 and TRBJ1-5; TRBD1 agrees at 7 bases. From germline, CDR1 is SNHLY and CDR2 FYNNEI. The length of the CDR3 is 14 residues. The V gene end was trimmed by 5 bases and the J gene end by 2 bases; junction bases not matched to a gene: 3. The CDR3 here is CASSRTGGNQPQHF. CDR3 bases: TGTGCCAGCAGTCGGACAGGAGGCAATCAGCCCCAGCATTTT.

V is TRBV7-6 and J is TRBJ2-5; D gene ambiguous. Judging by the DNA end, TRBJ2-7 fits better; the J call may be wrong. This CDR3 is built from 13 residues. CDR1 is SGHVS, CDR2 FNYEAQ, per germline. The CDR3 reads CASSFGLSYEQYF. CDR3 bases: TGTGCCAGCAGCTTCGGCCTCTCCTACGAGCAGTACTTC.

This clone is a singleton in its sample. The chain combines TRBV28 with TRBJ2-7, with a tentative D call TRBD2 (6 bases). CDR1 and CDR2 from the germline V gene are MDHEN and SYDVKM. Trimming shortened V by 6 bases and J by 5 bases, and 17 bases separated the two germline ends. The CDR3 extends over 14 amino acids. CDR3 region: CASSISGTYHEQYF. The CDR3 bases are TGTGCCAGCAGCATTAGCGGCACTTACCACGAGCAGTACTTC.

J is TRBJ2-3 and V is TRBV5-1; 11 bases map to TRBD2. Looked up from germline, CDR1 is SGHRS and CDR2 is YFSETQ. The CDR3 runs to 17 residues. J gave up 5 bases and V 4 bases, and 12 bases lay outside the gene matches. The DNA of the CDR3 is TGCGCCAGCAGCGCCTTAGCGGGGGGGCCAGGTCAAGATACGCAGTATTTT. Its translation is CASSALAGGPGQDTQYF. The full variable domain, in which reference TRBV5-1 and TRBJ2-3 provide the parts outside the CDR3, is KAGVTQTPRYLIKTRGQQVTLSCSPISGHRSVSWYQQTPGQGLQFLFEYFSETQRNKGNFPGRFSGRQFSNSRSEMNVSTLELGDSALYLCASSALAGGPGQDTQYFGPGTRLTVL.

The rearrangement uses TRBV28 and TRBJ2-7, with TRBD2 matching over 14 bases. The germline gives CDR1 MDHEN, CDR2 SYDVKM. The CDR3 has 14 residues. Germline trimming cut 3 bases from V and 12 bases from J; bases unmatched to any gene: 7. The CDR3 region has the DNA TGTGCCAGCAGTTTGCAGGGACTAGCGGGAGCGCCGTACTTC. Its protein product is CASSLQGLAGAPYF. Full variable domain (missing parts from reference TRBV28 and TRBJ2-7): DVKVTQSSRYLVKRTGEKVFLECVQDMDHENMFWYRQDPGLGLRLIYFSYDVKMKEKGDIPEGYSVSREKKERFSLILESASTNQTSMYLCASSLQGLAGAPYFGPGTRLTVT.

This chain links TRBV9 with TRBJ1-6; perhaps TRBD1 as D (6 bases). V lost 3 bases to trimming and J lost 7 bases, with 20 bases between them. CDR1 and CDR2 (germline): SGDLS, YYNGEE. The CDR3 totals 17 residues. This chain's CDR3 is CASSGGTQTGTNSPLHF. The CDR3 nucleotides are TGTGCCAGCAGCGGCGGGACCCAAACAGGGACGAATTCACCCCTCCACTTT.

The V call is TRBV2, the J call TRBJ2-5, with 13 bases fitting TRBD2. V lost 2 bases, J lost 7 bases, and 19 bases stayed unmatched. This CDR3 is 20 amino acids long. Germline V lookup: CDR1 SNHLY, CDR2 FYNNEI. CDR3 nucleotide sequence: TGTGCCAGCAGTGAATCTGGGACTAGCGGGACCTCCATTTGGGGCGGGACCCAGTACTTC. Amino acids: CASSESGTSGTSIWGGTQYF.

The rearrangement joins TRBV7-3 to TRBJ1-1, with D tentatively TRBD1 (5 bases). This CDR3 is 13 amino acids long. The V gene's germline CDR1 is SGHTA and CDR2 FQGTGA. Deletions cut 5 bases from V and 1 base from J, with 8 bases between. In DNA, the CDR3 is TGTGCCAGCAGCCACGGGGGGAACACTGAAGCTTTCTTT. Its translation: CASSHGGNTEAFF.

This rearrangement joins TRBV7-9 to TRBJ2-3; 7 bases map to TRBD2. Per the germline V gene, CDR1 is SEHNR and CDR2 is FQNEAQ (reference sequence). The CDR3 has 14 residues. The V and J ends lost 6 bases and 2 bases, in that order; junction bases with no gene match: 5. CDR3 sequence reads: CASSWGGNTDTQYF. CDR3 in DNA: TGTGCCAGCAGTTGGGGAGGGAACACAGATACGCAGTATTTT.

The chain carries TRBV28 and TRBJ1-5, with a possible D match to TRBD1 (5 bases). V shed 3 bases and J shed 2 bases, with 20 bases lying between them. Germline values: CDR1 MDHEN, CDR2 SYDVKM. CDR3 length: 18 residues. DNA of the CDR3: TGTGCCAGCAGTTTTTGGGGGAGAGGAGGTTTGGGCAATCAGCCCCAGCATTTT. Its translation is CASSFWGRGGLGNQPQHF. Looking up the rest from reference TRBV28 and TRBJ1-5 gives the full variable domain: DVKVTQSSRYLVKRTGEKVFLECVQDMDHENMFWYRQDPGLGLRLIYFSYDVKMKEKGDIPEGYSVSREKKERFSLILESASTNQTSMYLCASSFWGRGGLGNQPQHFGDGTRLSIL.

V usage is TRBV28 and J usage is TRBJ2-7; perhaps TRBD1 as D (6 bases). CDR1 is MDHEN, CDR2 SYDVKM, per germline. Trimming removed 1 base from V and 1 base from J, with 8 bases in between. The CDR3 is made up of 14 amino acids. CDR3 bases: TGTGCCAGCAGTTTATATGGGACATCCTACGAGCAGTACTTC. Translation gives CASSLYGTSYEQYF.

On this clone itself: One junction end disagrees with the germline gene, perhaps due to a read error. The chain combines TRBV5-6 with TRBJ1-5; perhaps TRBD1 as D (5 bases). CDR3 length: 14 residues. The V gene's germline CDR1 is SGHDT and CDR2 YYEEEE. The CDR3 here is CAGSFRGLNQPQHF. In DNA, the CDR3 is TGTGCCGGCAGCTTCCGGGGCCTCAATCAGCCCCAGCATTTT.

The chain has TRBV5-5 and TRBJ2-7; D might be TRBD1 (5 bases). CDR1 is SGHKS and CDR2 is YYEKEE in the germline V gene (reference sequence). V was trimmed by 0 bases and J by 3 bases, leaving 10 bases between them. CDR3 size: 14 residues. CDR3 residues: CASSLGLQGYEQYF. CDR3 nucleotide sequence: TGTGCCAGCAGCTTGGGTCTGCAGGGCTACGAGCAGTACTTC.

The CDR3 region is CASSGPPGDGEQFF. The DNA for the CDR3 is TGTGCCAGCAGTGGGCCCCCAGGGGATGGTGAGCAGTTCTTC. V usage is TRBV2 and J usage is TRBJ2-1; D may be TRBD1 (6 bases). In germline, CDR1 is SNHLY, CDR2 FYNNEI. Trimming shortened V by 4 bases and J by 9 bases, and 16 bases separated the two germline ends. This CDR3 region has 14 residues. Variable domain in full (rest from reference TRBV2 and TRBJ2-1): EPEVTQTPSHQVTQMGQEVILRCVPISNHLYFYWYRQILGQKVEFLVSFYNNEISEKSEIFDDQFSVERPDGSNFTLKIRSTKLEDSAMYFCASSGPPGDGEQFFGPGTRLTVL.

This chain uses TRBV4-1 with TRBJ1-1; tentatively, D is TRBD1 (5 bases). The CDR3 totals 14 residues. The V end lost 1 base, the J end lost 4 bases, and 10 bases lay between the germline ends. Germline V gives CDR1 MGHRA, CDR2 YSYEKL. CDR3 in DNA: TGCGCCAGCAGCCAAGGGGGCGGAGGCACTGAAGCTTTCTTT. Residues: CASSQGGGGTEAFF.

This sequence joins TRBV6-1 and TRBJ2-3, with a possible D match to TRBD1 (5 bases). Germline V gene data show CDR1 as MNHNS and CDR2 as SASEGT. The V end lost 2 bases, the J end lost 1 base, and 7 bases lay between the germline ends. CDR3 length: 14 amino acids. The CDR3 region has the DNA TGTGCCAGCAGTGAAAGGGGTGGCACAGATACGCAGTATTTT. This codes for CASSERGGTDTQYF.

CDR3 protein: CASSLRPGGRSWNEQFF. The CDR3 bases are TGTGCCAGCAGTTTACGACCAGGCGGGAGATCGTGGAATGAGCAGTTCTTC. This chain joins TRBV27 and TRBJ2-1, with TRBD2 identical over 7 bases. V was pared by 2 bases and J by 7 bases, with 14 bases of the junction left unmatched. The V gene's germline CDR1 is MNHEY and CDR2 SMNVEV (reference sequence). The CDR3 spans 17 residues.

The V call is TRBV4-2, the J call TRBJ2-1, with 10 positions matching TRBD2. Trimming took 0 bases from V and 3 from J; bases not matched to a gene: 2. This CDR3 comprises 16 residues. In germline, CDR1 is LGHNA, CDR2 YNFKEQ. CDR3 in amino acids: CASSQEWTSGYNEQFF. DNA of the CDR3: TGTGCCAGCAGCCAAGAATGGACTAGCGGCTACAATGAGCAGTTCTTC.

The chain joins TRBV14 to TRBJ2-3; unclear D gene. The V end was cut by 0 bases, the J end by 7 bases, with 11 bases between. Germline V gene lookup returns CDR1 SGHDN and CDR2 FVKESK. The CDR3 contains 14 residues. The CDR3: CASSQDSGRNTQYF. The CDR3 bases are TGTGCCAGCAGCCAAGATAGTGGTAGAAATACGCAGTATTTT.